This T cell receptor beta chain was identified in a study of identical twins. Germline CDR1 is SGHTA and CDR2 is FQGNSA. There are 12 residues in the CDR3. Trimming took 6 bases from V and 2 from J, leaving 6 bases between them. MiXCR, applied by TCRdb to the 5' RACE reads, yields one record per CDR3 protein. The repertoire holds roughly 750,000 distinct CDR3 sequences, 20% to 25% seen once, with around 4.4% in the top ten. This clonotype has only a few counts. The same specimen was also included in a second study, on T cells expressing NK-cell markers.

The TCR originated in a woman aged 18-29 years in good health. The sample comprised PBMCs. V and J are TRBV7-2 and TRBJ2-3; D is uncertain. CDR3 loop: CASRSNTDTQYF. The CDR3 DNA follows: TGTGCCAGCAGGTCGAACACAGATACGCAGTATTTT. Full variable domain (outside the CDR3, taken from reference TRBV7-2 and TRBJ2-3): GAGVSQSPSNKVTEKGKDVELRCDPISGHTALYWYRQSLGQGLEFLIYFQGNSAPDKSGLPSDRFSAERTGGSVSTLTIQRTQQEDSAVYLCASRSNTDTQYFGPGTRLTVL.